These T cell receptor beta chains were read from a single sample in a study of blood T cell repertoires in COVID-19. The data were produced by immunoSEQ multiplex PCR, yet TCRdb's version contains in-frame clones alone and is incomplete. The repertoire holds a few hundred thousand clones, with 80% to 90% as singletons. The sequenced sample consisted of peripheral blood. The origin of the receptors is a woman in her thirties or forties who had recovered from COVID-19. Each CDR3 is given with its conserved first and last residue. A D gene is named only where the DNA matches it firmly. Rows give clone size only sometimes, using once, few, many, or a class for an expanded clone.

clone size: once; V gene: TRBV28; J gene: TRBJ1-1; D gene: TRBD1; CDR3 DNA: TGTGCCAGCAGTTCTGGACAGGGCGACACTGAAGCTTTCTTT; CDR3 protein: CASSSGQGDTEAFF
clone size: few; V gene: TRBV5-5; J gene: TRBJ1-1; D gene: NA; CDR3 DNA: TGTGCCAGCAGCTTGGTGTTTCAATCCGAAGCTTTCTTT; CDR3 protein: CASSLVFQSEAFF
clone size: NA; V gene: TRBV6-5; J gene: TRBJ2-2; D gene: TRBD1; CDR3 DNA: TGTGCCAGCAGTCCGCCGACAGGGTATGCCGGGGAGCTGTTTTTT; CDR3 protein: CASSPPTGYAGELFF
clone size: NA; V gene: TRBV6-2/TRBV6-3; J gene: TRBJ1-2; D gene: NA; CDR3 DNA: TGTGCCAGCAGCGGAGGAGGGGTGTTGGTCGGCTACACCTTC; CDR3 protein: CASSGGGVLVGYTF
clone size: NA; V gene: TRBV6-2/TRBV6-3; J gene: TRBJ2-5; D gene: NA; CDR3 DNA: TGTGCCAGCAGTTATTTATTTACCCAGGCGGAGACCCAGTACTTC; CDR3 protein: CASSYLFTQAETQYF
clone size: NA; V gene: TRBV5-1; J gene: TRBJ2-7; D gene: NA; CDR3 DNA: TGCGCCAGCAGCTTGGCCTCCGGGAGCGGCTACGAGCAGTACTTC; CDR3 protein: CASSLASGSGYEQYF
clone size: once; V gene: TRBV6-1; J gene: TRBJ1-5; D gene: TRBD1; CDR3 DNA: TGTGCCAGCAGTGACCTACAGGGGGTCCAGCCCCAGCATTTT; CDR3 protein: CASSDLQGVQPQHF
clone size: NA; V gene: TRBV3-1/TRBV3-2; J gene: TRBJ2-1; D gene: NA; CDR3 DNA: TGTGCCAGCAGCCCTACCCCAGACAGGCTCAATGAGCAGTTCTTC; CDR3 protein: CASSPTPDRLNEQFF
clone size: NA; V gene: TRBV5-6; J gene: TRBJ1-1; D gene: NA; CDR3 DNA: TGTGCCAGCAGCTTCTTACAGACTAGTACTGAAGCTTTCTTT; CDR3 protein: CASSFLQTSTEAFF
clone size: once; V gene: TRBV6-5; J gene: TRBJ1-6; D gene: NA; CDR3 DNA: TGTGCCAGCAGTTACCAAAACGGGGTGGTCAATTCACCCCTCCACTTT; CDR3 protein: CASSYQNGVVNSPLHF
clone size: NA; V gene: TRBV6-9; J gene: TRBJ2-7; D gene: NA; CDR3 DNA: TGTGCCAGCACCGACTCAGGGTGGGATTACGAGCAGTACTTC; CDR3 protein: CASTDSGWDYEQYF
clone size: NA; V gene: TRBV28; J gene: TRBJ1-2; D gene: NA; CDR3 DNA: TGTGCCAGCAGTTTAGGCAACTATGGCTACACCTTC; CDR3 protein: CASSLGNYGYTF
clone size: NA; V gene: TRBV5-8; J gene: TRBJ1-1; D gene: NA; CDR3 DNA: TGTGCCAGCAGCTTGGGGACGGACAGCTTTTTTAACACTGAAGCTTTCTTT; CDR3 protein: CASSLGTDSFFNTEAFF
clone size: NA; V gene: TRBV7-3; J gene: TRBJ2-2; D gene: NA; CDR3 DNA: TGTGCCAGCAGCTTAGGAAGCGGCGGGGAGCTGTTTTTT; CDR3 protein: CASSLGSGGELFF
clone size: NA; V gene: TRBV5-1; J gene: TRBJ1-1; D gene: NA; CDR3 DNA: TGCGCCAGCAGCTTGGCGTCGGGTCTGTACACTGAAGCTTTCTTT; CDR3 protein: CASSLASGLYTEAFF
clone size: few; V gene: TRBV2; J gene: TRBJ2-2; D gene: NA; CDR3 DNA: TGTGCCAGCAGGCGGGACTCCGTGAACGGGGAGCTGTTTTTT; CDR3 protein: CASRRDSVNGELFF
clone size: NA; V gene: TRBV11-2; J gene: TRBJ2-4; D gene: TRBD1; CDR3 DNA: TGTGCCAGCAGCAACCGGACAGGGGTAGGAACCAAAAACATTCAGTACTTC; CDR3 protein: CASSNRTGVGTKNIQYF
clone size: NA; V gene: TRBV18; J gene: TRBJ1-6; D gene: NA; CDR3 DNA: TGTGCCAGCTCACCACCGGGTAAGGGGGTAGACTCACCCCTCCACTTT; CDR3 protein: CASSPPGKGVDSPLHF
clone size: once; V gene: TRBV7-9; J gene: TRBJ2-1; D gene: NA; CDR3 DNA: TGTGCCAGCAGCTCCAATGACGGCCACTATTACAATGAGCAGTTCTTC; CDR3 protein: CASSSNDGHYYNEQFF
clone size: NA; V gene: TRBV7-2; J gene: TRBJ1-5; D gene: NA; CDR3 DNA: TGTGCCAGCAGCTCATCACAGGATAGCAATCAGCCCCAGCATTTT; CDR3 protein: CASSSSQDSNQPQHF
clone size: NA; V gene: TRBV21-1; J gene: TRBJ2-2; D gene: NA; CDR3 DNA: TGTGCCAGCAGCGGTGAGGGACAGGGCGATAGGGACACCGGGGAGCTGTTTTTT; CDR3 protein: CASSGEGQGDRDTGELFF
clone size: few; V gene: TRBV4-3; J gene: TRBJ2-7; D gene: NA; CDR3 DNA: TGCGCCAGCAGCCAGATACAGGGCTACGAGCAGTACTTC; CDR3 protein: CASSQIQGYEQYF
clone size: NA; V gene: TRBV9; J gene: TRBJ2-1; D gene: TRBD1; CDR3 DNA: TGTGCCAGCAGCGTAGAGGGACAGCTTTTCAATGAGCAGTTCTTC; CDR3 protein: CASSVEGQLFNEQFF
clone size: NA; V gene: TRBV3-1/TRBV3-2; J gene: TRBJ2-7; D gene: NA; CDR3 DNA: TGTGCCAGCAGCCGTACCCGCGAATCCTACGAGCAGTACTTC; CDR3 protein: CASSRTRESYEQYF
clone size: NA; V gene: TRBV5-1; J gene: TRBJ1-5; D gene: NA; CDR3 DNA: TGCGCCAGCAGCTTGGGGGAGGGGGGCAATCAGCCCCAGCATTTT; CDR3 protein: CASSLGEGGNQPQHF
clone size: many; V gene: TRBV11-2; J gene: TRBJ1-1; D gene: NA; CDR3 DNA: TGTGCCAGCAGCGCCAACAGGGATCGTGAAGCTTTCTTT; CDR3 protein: CASSANRDREAFF
clone size: NA; V gene: TRBV28; J gene: TRBJ2-3; D gene: NA; CDR3 DNA: TGTGCCAGCACAACATATGGAGGGGCAGGTACAGATACGCAGTATTTT; CDR3 protein: CASTTYGGAGTDTQYF
clone size: NA; V gene: TRBV4-1; J gene: TRBJ2-5; D gene: TRBD1; CDR3 DNA: TGCGCCAGCAGCCTAAAGATACCACTACCGACAGGGGGAGAGACCCAGTACTTC; CDR3 protein: CASSLKIPLPTGGETQYF
clone size: NA; V gene: TRBV7-6; J gene: TRBJ2-2; D gene: NA; CDR3 DNA: TGTGCCAGCAGTCTCACCGGGACTTGGCTCACCGGGGAGCTGTTTTTT; CDR3 protein: CASSLTGTWLTGELFF
clone size: once; V gene: TRBV3-1/TRBV3-2; J gene: TRBJ2-7; D gene: TRBD2; CDR3 DNA: TGTGCCAGCACCCAACGGGGGGGGTGTTCCTACGAGCAGTACTTC; CDR3 protein: CASTQRGGCSYEQYF
clone size: NA; V gene: TRBV5-1; J gene: TRBJ2-7; D gene: TRBD1; CDR3 DNA: TGCGCCAGCAAATACTCAGGGCAGGGGGCCTACGAGCAGTACTTC; CDR3 protein: CASKYSGQGAYEQYF
clone size: NA; V gene: TRBV6-6; J gene: TRBJ2-2; D gene: NA; CDR3 DNA: TGTGCCAGCAGCGACTTAGAGCTGTACCACACCGGGGAGCTGTTTTTT; CDR3 protein: CASSDLELYHTGELFF
clone size: NA; V gene: TRBV6-6; J gene: TRBJ1-1; D gene: NA; CDR3 DNA: TGTGCCAGCATTTCACGGACGGGGTTCCTGAACACTGAAGCTTTCTTT; CDR3 protein: CASISRTGFLNTEAFF
clone size: once; V gene: TRBV18; J gene: TRBJ2-3; D gene: TRBD2; CDR3 DNA: TGTGCCAGCTCACCTCTAGCGGGGGCAGATACGCAGTATTTT; CDR3 protein: CASSPLAGADTQYF
clone size: NA; V gene: TRBV4-3; J gene: TRBJ1-1; D gene: NA; CDR3 DNA: TGCGCCAGCAGCCAAGCACCCCAGGGTAGCACTGAAGCTTTCTTT; CDR3 protein: CASSQAPQGSTEAFF
clone size: NA; V gene: TRBV7-2; J gene: TRBJ1-1; D gene: NA; CDR3 DNA: TGTGCCAGCAGCTCCACTTCTTTGAACACTGAAGCTTTCTTT; CDR3 protein: CASSSTSLNTEAFF
clone size: NA; V gene: TRBV15; J gene: TRBJ2-1; D gene: NA; CDR3 DNA: TGTGCCACCAGCAGAGATCTCGGGGCGGGGTACTACAATGAGCAGTTCTTC; CDR3 protein: CATSRDLGAGYYNEQFF
clone size: once; V gene: TRBV7-3; J gene: TRBJ2-2; D gene: NA; CDR3 DNA: TGTGCCAGCAGCCAAACCGAGTTTACCGGGGAGCTGTTTTTT; CDR3 protein: CASSQTEFTGELFF
clone size: NA; V gene: TRBV4-1; J gene: TRBJ1-5; D gene: TRBD1; CDR3 DNA: TGCGCCAGCAGCCAAGATAGGGCAGGGGGCGGTTTGAGCAATCAGCCCCAGCATTTT; CDR3 protein: CASSQDRAGGGLSNQPQHF
clone size: few; V gene: TRBV7-2; J gene: TRBJ1-2; D gene: TRBD1; CDR3 DNA: TGTGCCAGCAGCTTAGCGCAGGGGGCGTATACCGGTGGCTACACCTTC; CDR3 protein: CASSLAQGAYTGGYTF
clone size: NA; V gene: TRBV9; J gene: TRBJ1-5; D gene: NA; CDR3 DNA: TGTGCCAGCAGCTATAGGGAGGTTAGGGCCAGCAATCAGCCCCAGCATTTT; CDR3 protein: CASSYREVRASNQPQHF
clone size: NA; V gene: TRBV6-1; J gene: TRBJ1-2; D gene: NA; CDR3 DNA: TGTGCCAGCAGTGAAGTGGTGGGCGCGCGTGGCTACACCTTC; CDR3 protein: CASSEVVGARGYTF
clone size: NA; V gene: TRBV9; J gene: TRBJ1-2; D gene: NA; CDR3 DNA: TGTGCCAGCAGCGTAGATTCAGGGTCCCGGGGCTACACCTTC; CDR3 protein: CASSVDSGSRGYTF
clone size: NA; V gene: TRBV4-3; J gene: TRBJ2-1; D gene: TRBD2; CDR3 DNA: TGCGCCAGCAGCCAATCAAGCGGGGGCGTCGGGAGAGATGAGCAGTTCTTC; CDR3 protein: CASSQSSGGVGRDEQFF
clone size: NA; V gene: TRBV7-8; J gene: TRBJ1-3; D gene: TRBD1; CDR3 DNA: TGTGCCAGCAGCCCCCGGACAGGGGGCACTGGAAACACCATATATTTT; CDR3 protein: CASSPRTGGTGNTIYF
clone size: NA; V gene: TRBV30; J gene: TRBJ1-2; D gene: NA; CDR3 DNA: TGTGCCTGGAATCCGGTTTACTATGGCTACACCTTC; CDR3 protein: CAWNPVYYGYTF
clone size: NA; V gene: TRBV19; J gene: TRBJ1-1; D gene: NA; CDR3 DNA: TGTGCCAGTACCACAGGGTGGAACACTGAAGCTTTCTTT; CDR3 protein: CASTTGWNTEAFF
clone size: NA; V gene: TRBV3-1/TRBV3-2; J gene: TRBJ2-3; D gene: NA; CDR3 DNA: TGTGCCAGCAGTCTGGGGGGGGCGAGGGATACGCAGTATTTT; CDR3 protein: CASSLGGARDTQYF
clone size: NA; V gene: TRBV19; J gene: TRBJ2-3; D gene: NA; CDR3 DNA: TGTGCCAGTAGGGAGGGACAGAGTAACCTAGATACGCAGTATTTT; CDR3 protein: CASREGQSNLDTQYF
clone size: NA; V gene: TRBV5-4; J gene: TRBJ2-5; D gene: NA; CDR3 DNA: TGTGCCAGCAGCCCGGCGGGGGCCCAGGGGGAGACCCAGTACTTC; CDR3 protein: CASSPAGAQGETQYF
clone size: NA; V gene: TRBV12-3/TRBV12-4; J gene: TRBJ2-1; D gene: NA; CDR3 DNA: TGTGCCAGCCGACAGGGTGAGCGGGATGAGCAGTTCTTC; CDR3 protein: CASRQGERDEQFF
clone size: NA; V gene: TRBV6-5; J gene: TRBJ2-7; D gene: TRBD1; CDR3 DNA: TGTGCCAGCAGTACCGGGACAGGGGGTGACGAGCAGTACTTC; CDR3 protein: CASSTGTGGDEQYF
clone size: NA; V gene: TRBV6-5; J gene: TRBJ2-7; D gene: NA; CDR3 DNA: TGTGCCAGCAGTCCCTACAGGGCTGGCGGCTACGAGCAGTACTTC; CDR3 protein: CASSPYRAGGYEQYF
clone size: NA; V gene: TRBV9; J gene: TRBJ2-6; D gene: TRBD1; CDR3 DNA: TGTGCCAGCAGTTCAACAGGGGTTGGGGCCAACGTCCTGACTTTC; CDR3 protein: CASSSTGVGANVLTF
clone size: NA; V gene: TRBV11-3; J gene: TRBJ1-1; D gene: TRBD1; CDR3 DNA: TGTGCCAGCAGCTTACAGGGGGCGAACACTGAAGCTTTCTTT; CDR3 protein: CASSLQGANTEAFF
clone size: NA; V gene: TRBV7-2; J gene: TRBJ2-1; D gene: TRBD2; CDR3 DNA: TGTGCCAGCAGCTTTTTAGCGGGGGACTCCTACAATGAGCAGTTCTTC; CDR3 protein: CASSFLAGDSYNEQFF